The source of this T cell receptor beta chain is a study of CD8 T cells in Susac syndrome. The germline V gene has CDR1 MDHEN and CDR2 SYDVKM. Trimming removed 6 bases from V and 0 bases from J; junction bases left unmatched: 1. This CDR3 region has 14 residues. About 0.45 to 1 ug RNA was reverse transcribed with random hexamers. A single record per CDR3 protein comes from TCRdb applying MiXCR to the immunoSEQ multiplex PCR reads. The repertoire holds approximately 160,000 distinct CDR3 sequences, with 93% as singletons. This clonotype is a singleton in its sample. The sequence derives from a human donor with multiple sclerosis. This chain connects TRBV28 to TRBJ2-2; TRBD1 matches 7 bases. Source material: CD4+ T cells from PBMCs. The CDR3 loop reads CASRGQSNTGELFF. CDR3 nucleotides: TGTGCCAGCAGGGGACAGTCGAACACCGGGGAGCTGTTTTTT.